The sequence of this TCR beta chain was determined in a study of cytomegalovirus exposure and HLA in healthy donors. Whole-study context: From donors who were HLA-typed, an early data release held around 80 million unique TCRs.

About this clone itself: Its specificity is not known.

The PCR made use of 60 Vbeta and 13 Jbeta primers. The assay was immunoSEQ multiplex PCR, and TCRdb's table has in-frame clones only and misses some. The data contain tens of thousands of clones, about 70% of them singletons. Per the germline V gene, CDR1 is SGHTA and CDR2 is FQGNSA. The V end lost 1 base, the J end lost 3 bases, and 9 bases lay between the germline ends. The CDR3 contains 14 residues. Regarding the study as a whole: As immune exposure information, only CMV serostatus was available. TCR beta V segments were, for the most part, productive about 87% or about 30% of the time in an earlier analysis.

Sequencing was performed on PBMCs. The genes are TRBV7-2 and TRBJ2-5; maybe TRBD2 (6 bases). The receptor comes from a woman aged 25 to 39 in good health and CMV-seropositive. The CDR3: CASSLVGGKETQYF. The CDR3 DNA sequence: TGTGCCAGCAGCTTAGTGGGGGGAAAAGAGACCCAGTACTTC.